Shown below are 10 T cell receptor beta chains from a single sample sequenced in a study of cytomegalovirus exposure and HLA in healthy donors. PCR employed 60 Vbeta and 13 Jbeta primers. Data came from immunoSEQ multiplex PCR; TCRdb stores just in-frame clones and leaves some out. The table has some 110,000 clones, about 81% seen once. Sequences were obtained from PBMCs. The receptor source for this set is a woman aged 25 to 39 in good health and CMV-seronegative.

The chain links TRBV29-1 to TRBJ2-1, with TRBD2 as a possible D gene (5 bases). V was clipped by 0 bases and J by 9 bases, with 27 bases between them. Germline CDR1 SQVTM, CDR2 ANQGSEA. The CDR3 loop spans 18 amino acids. CDR3 DNA: TGCAGCGTTGAAGACCCCAAGCTCTTTAGGGCGGGTCGAAGTGAGCAGTTCTTC. Its protein product is CSVEDPKLFRAGRSEQFF.

The chain combines TRBV5-1 with TRBJ2-5, with D possibly TRBD2 on 7 matching bases. The DNA end lines up better with TRBJ2-7; the J call may be wrong. CDR3 size: 16 residues. From germline, CDR1 is SGHRS and CDR2 YFSETQ. CDR3 in amino acids: CASSPEGVAGNYEQYF. CDR3 bases: TGCGCCAGCAGCCCGGAGGGGGTAGCGGGCAACTACGAGCAGTACTTC.

V gene TRBV19 combines with J gene TRBJ2-3; no firm D call. The CDR3 totals 12 residues. CDR1 is LNHDA and CDR2 is SQIVND in the germline V gene (reference sequence). Between the trimmed V and J ends, which lost 4 bases and 1 base, there was a span of 3 bases. CDR3 nucleotides: TGTGCCAGTAGTACTGGCACAGATACGCAGTATTTT. It is translated as CASSTGTDTQYF.

The chain has TRBV29-1 and TRBJ1-2; a possible D gene is TRBD1 (5 bases). CDR3 length: 12 residues. The germline V gene encodes CDR1 SQVTM and CDR2 ANQGSEA. Deletions cut 3 bases from V and 3 bases from J, with 8 bases between. The DNA of the CDR3 is TGCAGCGTTGAGGGGGGGGACTATGGCTACACCTTC. Its protein product is CSVEGGDYGYTF.

This clone was seen a few times. The chain has TRBV15 and TRBJ2-5; D unclear. The ends were cut back, 0 bases at V and 4 bases at J, with 6 bases in the middle. CDR3 size: 13 residues. Germline V gives CDR1 LNHNV, CDR2 YYDKDF (reference sequence). CDR3 DNA sequence: TGTGCCACCAGCAGAGATCTTTCAGAGACCCAGTACTTC. Amino acids: CATSRDLSETQYF.

This clone was picked up a small number of times. The V gene is TRBV19, the J gene TRBJ2-7; tentative D call: TRBD1 (6 bases). V lost 5 bases and J 8 bases, leaving 25 bases between the germline ends. The V gene's germline CDR1 is LNHDA and CDR2 SQIVND (reference sequence). The CDR3 runs to 16 residues. The CDR3 reads CASSPRTATPPLKQYF. DNA for the CDR3: TGTGCCAGTAGTCCGCGGACAGCAACGCCGCCTTTGAAGCAGTACTTC.

The chain is built from TRBV28 and TRBJ2-3; no clear D gene. Looked up from germline, CDR1 is MDHEN and CDR2 is SYDVKM. V lost 5 bases, J lost 4 bases, and 10 bases lay in between. The CDR3 covers 13 residues. In DNA form, the CDR3 reads TGTGCCAGCAGTAGCCGGCGGCCAGATACGCAGTATTTT. Translated: CASSSRRPDTQYF.

The DNA of the CDR3 is TGTGCCAGCAGCCAAGGGACAGGGGGTGGAGGTGGCTACACCTTC. Translated: CASSQGTGGGGGYTF. This sequence joins TRBV14 and TRBJ1-2, with TRBD1 identical over 10 bases. The CDR3 loop spans 15 amino acids. V shed 1 base, J shed 7 bases, and the junction held 6 bases outside the gene matches. CDR1 and CDR2 from the germline V gene are SGHDN and FVKESK.

The V call is TRBV6-5, the J call TRBJ2-1; 8 bases align to TRBD2. The CDR3 contains 13 residues. The V and J ends lost 5 bases and 8 bases, in that order; junction bases with no gene match: 5. Germline CDR1 and CDR2: MNHEY and SVGAGI. For the CDR3, the DNA is TGTGCCAGCAGTCGGGGGGGCAACTATGAGCAGTTCTTC. It codes for CASSRGGNYEQFF.

The chain recombines TRBV7-9 with TRBJ1-1; TRBD1 might be the D (5 bases). The ends were cut back, 0 bases at V and 8 bases at J, with 7 bases in the middle. The length of the CDR3 is 12 residues. Per germline, CDR1 SEHNR and CDR2 FQNEAQ (reference sequence). The DNA of the CDR3 is TGTGCCAGCAGCTTAGCGGGGGGAGAAGCTTTCTTT. It translates to CASSLAGGEAFF.